These 16 T cell receptor beta chains were sequenced from one sample in a study of cytomegalovirus exposure and HLA in healthy donors. Libraries were prepared by immunoSEQ multiplex PCR; TCRdb keeps only in-frame clonotypes and omits some of them. Seen here are 150,000 to 200,000 clones, 86% observed once, and the top ten hold about 1.6%. The specimen sequenced was PBMCs. The receptor set was obtained from a woman younger than 35 in good health and CMV-seronegative.

This rearrangement joins TRBV7-2 to TRBJ2-5, with 9 bases that match TRBD2. The junction had 9 bases not matched to a gene; V was cut back by 8 bases and J by 5 bases. This CDR3 has 14 amino acids. The germline V gene has CDR1 SGHTA and CDR2 FQGNSA. CDR3 loop: CASCKAGGRETQYF. CDR3 coding DNA: TGTGCCAGCTGCAAAGCGGGGGGCCGTGAGACCCAGTACTTC.

This clone showed up just a few times. V and J are TRBV30 and TRBJ2-7, with 8 bases lining up with TRBD2. The CDR3 length is 14 residues. Germline CDR1 GTSNPN, CDR2 SVGIG (reference sequence). The J segment lost 5 bases and the V segment lost 0 bases, leaving 6 bases of the junction unmatched. CDR3 coding DNA: TGTGCCTGGAGTGTAAGCGGGAGAGGAGACGAGCAGTACTTC. The encoded protein is CAWSVSGRGDEQYF. The complete variable domain, with remaining parts taken from reference TRBV30 and TRBJ2-7, reads SQTIHQWPATLVQPVGSPLSLECTVEGTSNPNLYWYRQAAGRGLQLLFYSVGIGQISSEVPQNLSASRPQDRQFILSSKKLLLSDSGFYLCAWSVSGRGDEQYFGPGTRLTVT.

This chain links TRBV29-1 with TRBJ1-2; D uncertain. The CDR3 covers 12 residues. The V gene's germline CDR1 is SQVTM and CDR2 ANQGSEA. Trimming removed 3 bases at V and 7 bases at J, with 12 bases between. The CDR3 coding sequence is TGCAGCGTTGACGTCCGGGAGGGTGGCTACACCTTC. This translates into CSVDVREGGYTF.

This chain joins TRBV7-8 and TRBJ2-1, with D tentatively TRBD2 (6 bases). This CDR3 spans 18 amino acids. Germline V gene data show CDR1 as SGHVS and CDR2 as FQNEAQ. The V gene lost 5 bases and the J gene lost 7 bases, with 27 bases spanning the gap. CDR3 sequence reads: CASSGGILVEGLVNEQFF. The DNA for the CDR3 is TGTGCCAGCAGCGGCGGGATTTTGGTAGAAGGTCTTGTGAATGAGCAGTTCTTC.

CDR3 DNA: TGTGCCATCAGTGAGTCTCGGGAGCAGTACTTC. Residues: CAISESREQYF. The rearrangement uses TRBV10-3 and TRBJ2-7; D not certain. CDR3 length equals 11 residues. Germline CDR1 reads ENHRY; CDR2 reads SYGVKD. The V gene lost 0 bases and the J gene lost 7 bases, with 4 bases spanning the gap.

This chain joins TRBV5-1 and TRBJ2-3; no clear D gene. V was clipped by 3 bases and J by 4 bases, with 15 bases between them. The germline CDR1 and CDR2 sequences are SGHRS and YFSETQ. CDR3 length: 15 residues. The chain's CDR3 is CASSSQGGAADTQYF. CDR3 DNA: TGCGCCAGCAGCTCACAAGGCGGCGCGGCAGATACGCAGTATTTT.

This chain uses TRBV18 with TRBJ2-7, with TRBD1 matching 8 bases. This CDR3 is 15 amino acids long. V gave up 0 bases and J gave up 4 bases; unmatched junction bases: 5. Per germline, CDR1 KGHSH and CDR2 LQKENI. CDR3 in amino acids: CASSPPTGTGYEQYF. DNA for the CDR3: TGTGCCAGCTCACCACCAACCGGGACAGGATACGAGCAGTACTTC.

In the case of this clone: This sample also contains other DNA sequences that code for the same CDR3. The gene calls are TRBV6-5 and TRBJ1-3; D unclear. Germline-derived CDR1 and CDR2 are MNHEY and SVGAGI. Trimming stripped 2 bases from V and 0 bases from J, with 5 bases between. This CDR3 has 14 amino acids. The CDR3 loop is CASSYGASGNTIYF. Here the CDR3 DNA reads TGTGCCAGCAGTTACGGAGCCTCTGGAAACACCATATATTTT.

V and J are TRBV25-1 and TRBJ2-4; 7 nucleotides align to TRBD1. This CDR3 is built from 14 residues. Per germline, CDR1 MGHDK and CDR2 SYGVNS. J lost 1 base, V lost 6 bases, and 3 bases had no gene match. CDR3 protein: CASRLTGAKNIQYF. In DNA form, the CDR3 reads TGTGCCAGCAGACTGACAGGGGCCAAAAACATTCAGTACTTC. The full variable domain, completed using reference TRBV25-1 and TRBJ2-4, is EADIYQTPRYLVIGTGKKITLECSQTMGHDKMYWYQQDPGMELHLIHYSYGVNSTEKGDLSSESTVSRIRTEHFPLTLESARPSHTSQYLCASRLTGAKNIQYFGAGTRLSVL.

The chain employs TRBV5-1 and TRBJ1-1, with D perhaps matching TRBD1 (6 bases). In germline, CDR1 is SGHRS, CDR2 YFSETQ. Trimming stripped 5 bases from V and 0 bases from J, with 17 bases between. The CDR3 has 16 amino acids. The CDR3 coding sequence is TGCGCCAGCAGTCAATTACAGGGAGCCCTGAACACTGAAGCTTTCTTT. Its translation: CASSQLQGALNTEAFF.

This clone came up once. CDR3 nucleotide sequence: TGTGCCAGCAGCCGGGACAGGGACACCGGGGAGCTGTTTTTT. Encoded protein: CASSRDRDTGELFF. This rearrangement joins TRBV7-7 to TRBJ2-2, with 9 bases matching TRBD1. The germline CDR1 and CDR2 sequences are SSHAT and FNYEAQ (reference sequence). This CDR3 contains 14 residues. Trimming took 5 bases from V and 3 from J; bases not matched to a gene: 1.

The chain carries TRBV7-8 and TRBJ1-2; no reliable D call. This CDR3 is built from 13 residues. Trimming removed 0 bases from V and 4 bases from J, with 6 bases in between. Germline V gene lookup returns CDR1 SGHVS and CDR2 FQNEAQ. The CDR3 reads CASSLASGYGYTF. CDR3 bases: TGTGCCAGCAGCTTAGCGTCAGGCTATGGCTACACCTTC.

The chain uses TRBV29-1 and TRBJ1-1, with a weak D call TRBD1 (6 bases). The CDR3 extends over 13 amino acids. Looked up from germline, CDR1 is SQVTM and CDR2 is ANQGSEA. The germline V and J ends were trimmed by 6 bases and 2 bases, with 13 bases remaining between them. CDR3 protein: CSVEQGYNTEAFF. CDR3 nucleotides: TGCAGCGTCGAACAGGGTTACAACACTGAAGCTTTCTTT. Together with reference TRBV29-1 and TRBJ1-1, the CDR3 gives the full variable domain: SAVISQKPSRDICQRGTSLTIQCQVDSQVTMMFWYRQQPGQSLTLIATANQGSEATYESGFVIDKFPISRPNLTFSTLTVSNMSPEDSSIYLCSVEQGYNTEAFFGQGTRLTVV.

The rearrangement links TRBV27 to TRBJ2-3; a weak D match, TRBD2 (5 bases). Trimming took off 3 bases at V and 4 bases at J, with 11 bases between the two ends. Germline V CDR1 and CDR2: MNHEY, SMNVEV (reference sequence). This CDR3 is 14 amino acids long. The CDR3 bases are TGTGCCAGCAGTTTTAGCCGCGGGTCAGATACGCAGTATTTT. This codes for CASSFSRGSDTQYF.

This clone has only a few counts. The chain carries TRBV2 and TRBJ1-2; no firm D call. CDR3 length: 12 amino acids. Looked up from germline, CDR1 is SNHLY and CDR2 is FYNNEI. V gave up 7 bases and J gave up 8 bases, with 14 bases separating them. The CDR3 nucleotides are TGTGCCAGCATCCCCGACTCTGACGGCTACACCTTC. This encodes CASIPDSDGYTF.

The CDR3 reads CATSPFTSGGFYEQFF. The DNA for the CDR3 is TGTGCCACCAGCCCCTTCACTAGCGGGGGCTTCTATGAGCAGTTCTTC. This sequence joins TRBV15 and TRBJ2-1; 11 nucleotides align to TRBD2. The V and J ends lost 5 bases and 8 bases, in that order; junction bases with no gene match: 11. CDR1 is LNHNV and CDR2 is YYDKDF in the germline V gene (reference sequence). This CDR3 is 16 amino acids long.